This T cell receptor beta chain was captured in a study of T cells expressing NK-cell markers. For TCR beta, cDNA was produced by 5'RACE template switching with UMIs. One entry per CDR3 protein, without DNA, is what TCRdb gives after re-calling the 5' RACE reads. The sample's table shows 400,000 to 500,000 distinct CDR3 sequences. CDR3 length: 12 residues. Looked up from germline, CDR1 is SQVTM and CDR2 is ANQGSEA. Broader study findings: The same clonotypes also predominated in the CD3+CD56-NKG2C+ fraction of four donors.

As to this clonotype: Its antigen is unknown.

This chain joins TRBV29-1 and TRBJ1-5; the D call of TRBD1 rests on TCRdb alone, since no DNA is present to check it. This TCR derives from a woman between 18 and 69 years old in good health. The sequenced sample was blood T cells: a sorted CD56 or NKG2C T cell subset, CD4+ or CD8+ T cells, or bulk PBMC T cells (not recorded which). The CDR3 loop reads CSVGQLYGTQHF.